The 20 T cell receptor beta chains below all came from one sample that was sequenced in a study of blood T cell repertoires in COVID-19. The protocol was immunoSEQ multiplex PCR, while the TCRdb copy is restricted to in-frame clones and leaves out a portion. Of 330,000 or so clones listed, over 80% were seen once; the top ten hold over 4.5%. The sequenced material came from PBMCs or T cells enriched from blood (not recorded which). These TCRs come from a man aged 25 to 40 who had recovered from COVID-19.

The chain is built from TRBV5-4 and TRBJ1-1; 10 bases agree with TRBD1. Trimming took 3 bases from V and 7 from J; bases not matched to a gene: 6. The V gene's germline CDR1 is SGHNT and CDR2 YYREEE (reference sequence). The CDR3 loop spans 14 amino acids. CDR3 DNA sequence: TGTGCCAGCAGCTCAGCGGGACAGGGGAGTGAAGCTTTCTTT. Protein: CASSSAGQGSEAFF.

This clone was seen only a few times. The chain employs TRBV14 and TRBJ2-2; D is undetermined. Looked up from germline, CDR1 is SGHDN and CDR2 is FVKESK. CDR3 size: 13 residues. With 4 bases removed from V and 5 bases from J, the gap between germline ends came to 8 bases. The CDR3: CASSPFLTGELFF. Here the CDR3 DNA reads TGTGCCAGCAGCCCGTTCTTGACCGGGGAGCTGTTTTTT.

The chain recombines TRBV5-1 with TRBJ1-6; possible D gene TRBD1, 5 bases. Trimming took off 4 bases at V and 7 bases at J, with 12 bases between the two ends. This CDR3 comprises 14 residues. Germline values: CDR1 SGHRS, CDR2 YFSETQ. CDR3 residues: CASSRRELNSPLHF. DNA for the CDR3: TGCGCCAGCAGCCGCAGGGAATTAAATTCACCCCTCCACTTT.

V is TRBV19 and J is TRBJ1-1, with TRBD1 matching over 9 bases. Germline CDR1 reads LNHDA; CDR2 reads SQIVND (reference sequence). The ends lost 5 bases at V and 11 bases at J; junction bases unmatched: 3. The CDR3 sequence is 11 residues long. CDR3 sequence reads: CASSLGQGAFF. The DNA for the CDR3 is TGTGCCAGTAGTCTAGGACAGGGGGCTTTCTTT.

The J gene is TRBJ2-2, the V gene TRBV14; 11 nucleotides agree with TRBD2. The CDR3 runs 19 residues. Germline V gene data show CDR1 as SGHDN and CDR2 as FVKESK. Unmatched junction bases numbered 6, after V lost 0 bases and J lost 0 bases. CDR3 DNA sequence: TGTGCCAGCAGCCAAGACGTACTAGCGGGGGTCACGAACACCGGGGAGCTGTTTTTT. Amino acid sequence: CASSQDVLAGVTNTGELFF.

The V and J genes are TRBV28 and TRBJ2-2, with TRBD2 matching over 7 bases. The germline V gene has CDR1 MDHEN and CDR2 SYDVKM. This CDR3 is 16 amino acids long. The junction had 13 bases not matched to a gene; V was cut back by 5 bases and J by 7 bases. The CDR3 DNA sequence: TGTGCCAGCAGTCAAACTAGCGCGGGAGAATACGGGGAGCTGTTTTTT. It is translated as CASSQTSAGEYGELFF.

The V call is TRBV3-1 (or the pseudogene TRBV3-2), the J call TRBJ2-3; TRBD2 agrees at 8 bases. J gave up 2 bases and V 2 bases, and 6 bases lay outside the gene matches. CDR1 is LGHDT, CDR2 YNNKEL, per germline (reference sequence). This CDR3 is built from 16 residues. The CDR3 region has the DNA TGTGCCAGCAGCCAAAGAGGCGGGGGGTTCACAGATACGCAGTATTTT. Amino acid sequence: CASSQRGGGFTDTQYF.

The rearrangement links TRBV3-1 (or the pseudogene TRBV3-2) to TRBJ2-1, with a possible D match to TRBD1 (6 bases). Germline values: CDR1 LGHDT, CDR2 YNNKEL (reference sequence). V was trimmed by 6 bases and J by 9 bases, leaving 21 bases between them. This CDR3 is 15 amino acids long. Here the CDR3 reads CASSLRRTATGEQFF. CDR3 nucleotide sequence: TGTGCCAGCAGTCTCCGACGGACAGCCACCGGTGAGCAGTTCTTC.

CDR3 residues: CASSHWGGSYEQYF. The CDR3, as DNA: TGTGCCAGCAGCCATTGGGGCGGATCCTACGAGCAGTACTTC. This chain connects TRBV3-1 (or the pseudogene TRBV3-2) to TRBJ2-7; weak D call: TRBD1 (5 bases). Trimming stripped 3 bases from V and 1 base from J, with 10 bases between. The CDR3 is 14 residues long. The germline CDR1 and CDR2 sequences are LGHDT and YNNKEL (reference sequence).

The V and J genes are TRBV20-1 and TRBJ1-1; TRBD1 agrees at 8 bases. The trim removed 1 base at V and 11 bases at J, leaving 3 bases unmatched. The V gene's germline CDR1 is DFQATT and CDR2 SNEGSKA (reference sequence). The length of the CDR3 is 11 residues. CDR3 bases: TGCAGTGCTAGAGGCAGGGGGCTGGCTTTCTTT. Its protein product is CSARGRGLAFF.

This chain uses TRBV24-1 with TRBJ1-2; tentative D call: TRBD1 (6 bases). CDR1 and CDR2 from the germline V gene are KGHDR and SFDVKD. The CDR3 spans 13 residues. V lost 4 bases, J lost 4 bases, and 9 bases lay in between. DNA for the CDR3: TGTGCCACCAGTGAACAGGGTGGCTATGGCTACACCTTC. It translates to CATSEQGGYGYTF.

J is TRBJ2-3 and V is TRBV4-1; TRBD2 aligns across 7 bases. With V trimmed by 0 bases and J by 4 bases, 4 bases remained unmatched. This CDR3 is built from 15 residues. Germline lookup yields CDR1 MGHRA and CDR2 YSYEKL. The CDR3 bases are TGCGCCAGCAGCCAAGATCCGGCGGGGGCAGATACGCAGTATTTT. Translating it yields CASSQDPAGADTQYF.

The J gene is TRBJ2-7, the V gene TRBV9; 7 positions agree with TRBD1. Trimming took 3 bases from V and 3 from J; bases not matched to a gene: 6. The CDR3 sequence is 14 residues long. Per germline, CDR1 SGDLS and CDR2 YYNGEE. The CDR3 nucleotides are TGTGCCAGCAGCGAGGGGACAGCTAACTACGAGCAGTACTTC. Its translation is CASSEGTANYEQYF.

The rearrangement joins TRBV23-1 to TRBJ2-4; D is possibly TRBD1 (6 bases). TRBV23-1 is noted as an ORF with a role that remains uncertain. V lost 5 bases and J lost 1, with 12 bases in between. The CDR3 spans 15 residues. The CDR3 loop reads CASSKEGVAKNIQYF. CDR3 bases: TGCGCCAGCAGTAAAGAGGGGGTCGCCAAAAACATTCAGTACTTC.

The chain links TRBV5-4 to TRBJ2-3; no reliable D call. With 0 bases removed from V and 7 bases from J, the gap between germline ends came to 3 bases. The CDR3 covers 11 residues. Germline CDR1 reads SGHNT; CDR2 reads YYREEE (reference sequence). The CDR3 here is CASSLANTQYF. The DNA of the CDR3 is TGTGCCAGCAGCTTGGCTAATACGCAGTATTTT.

This clone was seen only once. The rearrangement joins TRBV5-4 to TRBJ1-1; D uncertain. The V end lost 3 bases, the J end lost 5 bases, and 8 bases lay between the germline ends. CDR3 length: 12 amino acids. Germline V lookup: CDR1 SGHNT, CDR2 YYREEE (reference sequence). CDR3 nucleotides: TGTGCCAGCAGCTACGATGAGACTGAAGCTTTCTTT. Protein product: CASSYDETEAFF.

V gene TRBV6-4 combines with J gene TRBJ2-1, with 9 bases fitting TRBD2. The V gene's germline CDR1 is MRHNA and CDR2 SNTAGT. The CDR3 loop spans 15 amino acids. The ends lost 4 bases at V and 5 bases at J; junction bases unmatched: 6. The CDR3 region is CASSAAGGANNEQFF. The CDR3 nucleotides read TGTGCCAGCAGTGCCGCGGGGGGGGCTAACAATGAGCAGTTCTTC.

This clone is a singleton in its sample. The DNA for the CDR3 is TGCAGCGTGGGACAGGGGGCTCACGAGCAGTACTTC. This translates into CSVGQGAHEQYF. The chain recombines TRBV29-1 with TRBJ2-7, with 12 bases aligning to TRBD1. CDR3 length equals 12 residues. Per germline, CDR1 SQVTM and CDR2 ANQGSEA. V dropped 6 bases and J dropped 5; count of bases not matched to a gene: 2.

The chain combines TRBV28 with TRBJ2-7; D possibly corresponds to TRBD2 (5 bases). Germline V gene lookup returns CDR1 MDHEN and CDR2 SYDVKM. V dropped 3 bases and J dropped 5 bases, with 20 bases sitting between them. This CDR3 has 16 residues. The CDR3 protein is CASSFYLPQPGNEQYF. The CDR3, as DNA: TGTGCCAGCAGTTTCTACCTCCCGCAGCCCGGGAACGAGCAGTACTTC.

The chain uses TRBV3-1 (or the pseudogene TRBV3-2) and TRBJ2-7, with TRBD2 as a possible D gene (6 bases). The V end was cut by 4 bases, the J end by 4 bases, with 17 bases between. Germline V lookup: CDR1 LGHDT, CDR2 YNNKEL (reference sequence). The CDR3 loop spans 15 amino acids. As DNA, the CDR3 is TGTGCCAGCAGCCCCACTACCACGGGGGTTTACGAGCAGTACTTC. Translating it yields CASSPTTTGVYEQYF.